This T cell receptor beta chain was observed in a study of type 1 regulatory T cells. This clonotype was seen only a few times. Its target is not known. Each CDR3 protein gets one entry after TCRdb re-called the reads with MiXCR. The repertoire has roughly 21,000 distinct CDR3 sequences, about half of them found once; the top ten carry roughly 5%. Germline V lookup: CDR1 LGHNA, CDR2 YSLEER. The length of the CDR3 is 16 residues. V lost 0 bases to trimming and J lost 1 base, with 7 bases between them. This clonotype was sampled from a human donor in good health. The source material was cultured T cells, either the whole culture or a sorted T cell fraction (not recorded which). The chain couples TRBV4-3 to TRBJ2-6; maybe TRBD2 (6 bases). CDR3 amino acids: CASSQDRGSGANVLTF. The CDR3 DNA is TGCGCCAGCAGCCAAGATCGGGGGTCTGGGGCCAACGTCCTGACTTTC.